This TCR beta chain was recorded in a study of T cells in Graves' hyperthyroidism and ophthalmopathy. V gave up 2 bases and J gave up 4 bases, with 8 bases separating them. Germline V gene data show CDR1 as GTSNPN and CDR2 as SVGIG (reference sequence). CDR3 length: 12 residues. Regions amplified from RNA transcripts were the TCR beta CDR3 regions. RT-PCR in the first round (using the HTBI primer set) targeted the TCR CDR3. One entry per CDR3 protein results from TCRdb running MiXCR on the multiplex PCR reads. Of about 550,000 distinct CDR3 sequences listed, 20% are singletons. Orbital computed tomography, thyroid ultrasound, serum thyroxine and TRAb, and clinical symptoms together informed the diagnoses. This clonotype has a count of ten or more. Its antigen is undetermined. Whole-study results and caveats: Ophthalmopathy got predicted by the model a median about six months before its onset.

Sequenced input: blood. The TCR sequence derives from a man aged 18 to 29 with Graves' hyperthyroidism. The chain uses TRBV30 and TRBJ1-1; D remains unclear. CDR3 residues: CAWSPPATEAFF. For the CDR3, the DNA is TGTGCCTGGAGTCCCCCGGCCACTGAAGCTTTCTTT.